This T cell receptor beta chain was observed in a study of control samples from healthy donors and cancer patients. Clones were read by immunoSEQ multiplex PCR, and TCRdb kept only the in-frame ones, dropping some. The data show over 65,000 clones, 85% to 90% seen once. This TCR came from a woman aged 45-60 years with colorectal cancer. The sample was PBMCs.

The CDR3 reads CASSPYNEQFF. The CDR3 DNA is TGTGCCAGCAGTCCCTACAATGAGCAGTTCTTC. The chain combines TRBV2 with TRBJ2-1; D not certain. The germline V gene has CDR1 SNHLY and CDR2 FYNNEI. The CDR3 extends over 11 amino acids. The V and J ends lost 5 bases and 2 bases respectively, with 1 base between them. The whole variable domain, remainder taken from reference TRBV2 and TRBJ2-1, is EPEVTQTPSHQVTQMGQEVILRCVPISNHLYFYWYRQILGQKVEFLVSFYNNEISEKSEIFDDQFSVERPDGSNFTLKIRSTKLEDSAMYFCASSPYNEQFFGPGTRLTVL.